This T cell receptor (beta chain) was sequenced for a study of blood T cells in healthy people across ages. Germline trimming cut 5 bases from V and 2 bases from J; bases unmatched to any gene: 7. CDR1 is SGHTA, CDR2 FQGNSA, per germline. The CDR3 runs to 15 residues. The use of a sample-barcoded 5' primer and a J-beta primer mix characterized a second PCR of roughly 6 to 12 cycles. TCRdb independently ran MiXCR on the 5' RACE reads; one entry per CDR3 protein. Counted here are around 800,000 distinct CDR3 sequences, roughly 44% occurring once; the ten biggest clones make up about 19%. The origin of this receptor is a man aged 55 to 70 in good health. The chain uses TRBV7-2 and TRBJ2-3, with 7 nucleotides matching TRBD1. Sequencing was done on a sample of blood. CDR3 nucleotides: TGTGCCAGCAGCCCTACCAGGGGGAACACAGATACGCAGTATTTT. The encoded protein is CASSPTRGNTDTQYF.